These T cell receptor beta chains were read from a single sample in a study of T cells in Graves' hyperthyroidism and ophthalmopathy. TCRdb itself ran the multiplex PCR reads through MiXCR, one entry per CDR3 protein. Of under 600,000 distinct CDR3 sequences listed, roughly 16% are singletons. Sequencing input: blood. The receptors here all came from a woman aged 40 to 55 with Graves' ophthalmopathy. CDR3s include the opening cysteine and the closing phenylalanine or tryptophan. A D gene is named only where the DNA matches it firmly. Clone size is not always given. Where it is, it says once, few, many or a class for expanded clones.

d_call	j_call	clone_size	v_call	cdr3_nt	cdr3_aa
TRBD2	TRBJ2-1	many	TRBV13	TGTGCCAGCAGCTTAGGTCTTAGCGGGGGCAATGAGCAGTTCTTC	CASSLGLSGGNEQFF
-	TRBJ2-7	few	TRBV6-1	TGTGCCAGCCAAGAGGGACTGCCCCTGGGGGAGCAGTACTTC	CASQEGLPLGEQYF
-	TRBJ2-1	few	TRBV19	TGTGCTTCGGTTGGGCTCATGGACAATGAGCAGTTCTTC	CASVGLMDNEQFF
-	TRBJ1-2	few	TRBV19	TGTGCCAGTAACCGGGGGGACAAGGGCTATGGCTACACCTTC	CASNRGDKGYGYTF
-	TRBJ1-1	many	TRBV27	TGTGCCAGCAGTTCGTGGGGGATGAACACTGAAGCTTTCTTT	CASSSWGMNTEAFF
-	TRBJ2-7	many	TRBV7-8	TGTGCCAGCAGCTTAGCGCGACTGGATCGTTTCCGATACGAGCAGTACTTC	CASSLARLDRFRYEQYF
-	TRBJ2-7	many	TRBV5-1	TGCGCCAGCAGCTTGGGGGCGGATCTGACCTACGAGCAGTACTTC	CASSLGADLTYEQYF
TRBD1	TRBJ2-3	few	TRBV15	TGTGCCACCAGCAGAGGTGACAGGGACGCGGGTACGCAGTATTTT	CATSRGDRDAGTQYF
TRBD2	TRBJ2-1	many	TRBV2	TGTGCCAGCAGTGGGGACCGGACTAGCGGGAGTAATGAGCAGTTCTTC	CASSGDRTSGSNEQFF
TRBD2	TRBJ2-5	-	TRBV20-1	TGCAGCGCCCCCCCCCGTCCTAGCGGGGGACATCAGAGAGAGACCCAGTACTTC	CSAPPRPSGGHQRETQYF
-	TRBJ1-5	-	TRBV19	TGTGCCAGTAGTATCGGGACTGGCGTTGGGCTACCCCAGCATTTT	CASSIGTGVGLPQHF
-	TRBJ1-6	-	TRBV12-3/TRBV12-4	TGTGCCAGCAGTTTTTCCGGGGGGTCAAATTCACCCCTCCACTTT	CASSFSGGSNSPLHF
TRBD1	TRBJ1-2	few	TRBV19	TGTGCCAGTAGTATTTCCAGGGGGCATGGCTACACCTTC	CASSISRGHGYTF
-	TRBJ2-1	many	TRBV11-1	TGTGCCAGCAGCTCCCGAGACTTTCCCTACAATGAGCAGTTCTTC	CASSSRDFPYNEQFF
-	TRBJ1-1	many	TRBV3-1	TGTGCCAGCAGCCAAGGATTTAACACTGAAGCTTTCTTT	CASSQGFNTEAFF
TRBD1	TRBJ1-4	few	TRBV7-2	TGTGCCAGCAGCCCCCGGACAGGGCGGGATGAAAAACTGTTTTTT	CASSPRTGRDEKLFF
-	TRBJ2-3	few	TRBV5-8	TGTGCCGGCACCCATCTCGCTACAGAGGCGCAGTATTTT	CAGTHLATEAQYF
TRBD2	TRBJ2-1	many	TRBV7-8	TGTGCCAGCAGCTTAGCACTAGCGGGGGGGCTAGTCAATGAGCAGTTCTTC	CASSLALAGGLVNEQFF
-	TRBJ1-1	many	TRBV4-2	TGTGCCAGCAGCCAAGATCTGAACACTGAAGCTTTCTTT	CASSQDLNTEAFF
TRBD2	TRBJ2-2	few	TRBV5-5	TGTGCCAGCAGCTCGGGACTAGCGGGGTCCGGCGGGGAGCTGTTTTTT	CASSSGLAGSGGELFF
-	TRBJ1-2	-	TRBV10-3	TGTGCCATCAGTGAGAGCAGAAATAACTATGGCTACACCTTC	CAISESRNNYGYTF
-	TRBJ2-2	many	TRBV12-3/TRBV12-4	TGTGCCAGCCGGACGGATTACACCGGGGAGCTGTTTTTT	CASRTDYTGELFF
-	TRBJ1-2	many	TRBV20-1	TGCAGTGCTAGAGATTCGGGCAGGGATCCCTATGGCTACACCTTC	CSARDSGRDPYGYTF
-	TRBJ1-1	many	TRBV18	TGTGCCAGCTCACCAAAAGGGAATGAAGCTTTCTTT	CASSPKGNEAFF
-	TRBJ1-2	many	TRBV5-1	TGCGCCAGCAGCTTGATTATTTCGGCAGGGGTTAGCGCTAACTATGGCTACACCTTC	CASSLIISAGVSANYGYTF
TRBD1	TRBJ1-5	few	TRBV19	TGTGCCAGTAGTAAGACCGGGACAGGGGATTATAGCAATCAGCCCCAGCATTTT	CASSKTGTGDYSNQPQHF
TRBD1	TRBJ1-6	-	TRBV12-3/TRBV12-4	TGTGCCAGCAGCGACCGGTCGACAGGGGGTAATTCACCCCTCCACTTT	CASSDRSTGGNSPLHF
-	TRBJ2-1	many	TRBV30	TGTGCCTGGAGTCTGAACAATGAGCAGTTCTTC	CAWSLNNEQFF
-	TRBJ1-5	many	TRBV12-5	TGTGCTAGTGGTAGGACGGGTAGCAATCAGCCCCAGCATTTT	CASGRTGSNQPQHF
TRBD1	TRBJ2-7	many	TRBV6-1	TGTGCCAGCAGAACCGGGACAGGGTTTAACGAGCAGTACTTC	CASRTGTGFNEQYF
TRBD1	TRBJ1-1	many	TRBV28	TGTGCCAGCAGCGAGGGACAGGGAACGAACACTGAAGCTTTCTTT	CASSEGQGTNTEAFF
-	TRBJ1-1	many	TRBV5-1	TGCGCCAGCAGCTTGCTGACATTTAAGAACACTGAAGCTTTCTTT	CASSLLTFKNTEAFF
TRBD1	TRBJ1-2	-	TRBV20-1	TGCAGTGCTAGAGATCGTACAGGGGACGATGGCTACACCTTC	CSARDRTGDDGYTF
TRBD1	TRBJ2-1	many	TRBV11-2	TGTGCCAGCAGCTTAGGACAGGGAAGTACATATGAGCAGTTCTTC	CASSLGQGSTYEQFF
-	TRBJ1-1	few	TRBV20-1	TGCAGTGCTAGTAGGGGGACTGGAGAAGCTTTCTTT	CSASRGTGEAFF
TRBD2	TRBJ2-1	-	TRBV2	TGTGCCAGCAGTGACCTAGCGGGCAATGAGCAGTTCTTC	CASSDLAGNEQFF
TRBD1	TRBJ2-5	-	TRBV18	TGTGCCAGCTCACCCCCCGGGACAGCCCAAGAGACCCAGTACTTC	CASSPPGTAQETQYF
-	TRBJ2-3	-	TRBV29-1	TGCAGCGTTGTTACGGGCACAGATACGCAGTATTTT	CSVVTGTDTQYF
-	TRBJ2-5	few	TRBV11-2	TGTGCCAGCAGCCCAGGGACTGTTCCGTACCAAGAGACCCAGTACTTC	CASSPGTVPYQETQYF
TRBD1	TRBJ1-1	few	TRBV5-8	TGTGCCAGCAGCAGTACGACAGGGTTGAACACTGAAGCTTTCTTT	CASSSTTGLNTEAFF
-	TRBJ1-4	many	TRBV12-3/TRBV12-4	TGTGCCAGCAGTTCAGGGCTCGAAAAACTGTTTTTT	CASSSGLEKLFF
TRBD1	TRBJ2-1	few	TRBV7-8	TGTGCCAGCAGCCTTCAAGGACAGGGGAAGCGTGAGCAGTTCTTC	CASSLQGQGKREQFF
TRBD1	TRBJ1-6	-	TRBV5-1	TGCGCCAGCAGCGCAGCGACAGGGGATTCACCCCTCCACTTT	CASSAATGDSPLHF
TRBD1	TRBJ2-5	once	TRBV28	TGTGCCAGCAGTGACAGGGGCGGGCAAGAGACCCAGTACTTC	CASSDRGGQETQYF
TRBD1	TRBJ1-5	many	TRBV20-1	TGCAGTGCTCAATTACCGGGACAGGGCGAACAGCCCCAGCATTTT	CSAQLPGQGEQPQHF
TRBD2	TRBJ2-5	once	TRBV7-8	TGTGCCAGCAGCTTAGCGATTGGGCGGGAGTGGGGAGAGACCCAGTACTTC	CASSLAIGREWGETQYF
-	TRBJ2-3	many	TRBV7-9	TGTGCCAGCAGCTCCCCCCAGGGTGGCTCGTCAGCTACGCAGTATTTT	CASSSPQGGSSATQYF
TRBD2	TRBJ2-5	few	TRBV29-1	TGCAGCGTTGATGGCGGGAGTTTAGGGGAGACCCAGTACTTC	CSVDGGSLGETQYF
-	TRBJ2-7	-	TRBV4-1	TGCGCCAGCAGCCAAGAAGGGGGTCAGGGTGTTTCCTACGAGCAGTACTTC	CASSQEGGQGVSYEQYF
TRBD2	TRBJ2-7	-	TRBV11-2	TGTGCCAGCAGCTCCTGGACTAGCGTCTCCTACGAGCAGTACTTC	CASSSWTSVSYEQYF
-	TRBJ1-1	-	TRBV3-1	TGTGCCAGCCAATGGTCAGGGATGAACACTGAAGCTTTCTTT	CASQWSGMNTEAFF